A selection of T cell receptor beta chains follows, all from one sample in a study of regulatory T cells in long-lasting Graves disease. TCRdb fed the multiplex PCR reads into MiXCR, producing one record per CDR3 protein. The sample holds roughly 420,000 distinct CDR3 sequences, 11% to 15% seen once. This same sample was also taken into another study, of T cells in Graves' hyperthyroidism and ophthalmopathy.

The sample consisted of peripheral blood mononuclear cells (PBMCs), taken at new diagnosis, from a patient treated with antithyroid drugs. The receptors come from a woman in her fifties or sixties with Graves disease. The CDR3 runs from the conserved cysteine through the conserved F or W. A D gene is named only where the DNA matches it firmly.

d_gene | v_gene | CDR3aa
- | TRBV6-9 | CASSYGVGYSGTGELFF
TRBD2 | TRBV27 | CASSRTSGRSRHTDTQYF
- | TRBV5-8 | CASSSFDRDNEQFF
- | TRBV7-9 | CASSSIRRGHSSYEQYF
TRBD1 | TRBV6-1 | CASRPRTGNNEKLFF
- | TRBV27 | CASRLQGSYEQYF
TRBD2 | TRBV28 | CASIPWGGLVEQFF
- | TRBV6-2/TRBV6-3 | CASSDRDTYPYNEQFF
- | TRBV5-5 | CASSLTSSTRPNQPQHF
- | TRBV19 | CASSIQHSGANVLTF
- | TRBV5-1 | CASSPTSRVGTDTQYF
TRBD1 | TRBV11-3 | CASSLGQGDFNEQFF
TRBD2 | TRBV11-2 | CASSFRTSGFYNEQFF
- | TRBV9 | CASSVGYSVHEQFF
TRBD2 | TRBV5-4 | CASSPGLERVYEQYF
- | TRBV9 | CASSLQYTGELFF
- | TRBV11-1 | CASRIAGTEQFF
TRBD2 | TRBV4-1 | CASSQDSSGSAGPNEQFF
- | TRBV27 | CASSFSRVSEQYF
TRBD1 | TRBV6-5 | CASSWDRDTDTQYF
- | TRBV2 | CASIEEDLGSYNEQFF
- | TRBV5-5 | CASSVGGQSSYEQYF
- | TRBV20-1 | CSARTARGEKLFF
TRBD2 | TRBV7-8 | CASSTSGHGELFF
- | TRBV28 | CASSLRGVSYEQYF
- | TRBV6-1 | CASSEILGGSTDTQYF
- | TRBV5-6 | CASSLGDSLRGTDTQYF
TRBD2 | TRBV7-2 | CASSRLLAGANEQFF
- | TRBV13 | CASSLVGENIQYF
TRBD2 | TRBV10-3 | CAISGRGGSNYEQYF
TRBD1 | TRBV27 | CASSPGQANQETQYF
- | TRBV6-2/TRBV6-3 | CASSPGAAKNIQYF
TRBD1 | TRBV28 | CASRPDRTNEKLFF
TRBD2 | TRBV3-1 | CASSQETSWGLAGTYEQYF
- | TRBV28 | CASTTGFSNQPQHF
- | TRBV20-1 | CSARDVIGLEAFF
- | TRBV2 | CASSEERRMSTEAFF
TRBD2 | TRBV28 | CASSLMGLAGGSPYEQYF
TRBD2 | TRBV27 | CASTSGRSDEQYF
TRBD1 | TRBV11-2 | CASTSPGQGVHEQYF
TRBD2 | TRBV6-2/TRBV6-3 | CASKRAAGTQYF
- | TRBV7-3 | CASRLWPAETYEQYF
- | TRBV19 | CASSIPGQYSNQPQHF
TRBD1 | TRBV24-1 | CATSGDRAPYEQYF
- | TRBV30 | CAWSEESTDTQYF
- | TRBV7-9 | CASSSPAVGGPHSYNEQFF
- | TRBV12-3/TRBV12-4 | CASSLTSANTGELFF
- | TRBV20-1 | CSASPGGPWDYGYTF
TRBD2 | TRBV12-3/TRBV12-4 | CASSYGLAGGHTDTQYF
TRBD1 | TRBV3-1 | CASSQNRGLSSPLHF
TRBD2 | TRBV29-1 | CSAQPGLAGVEQFF
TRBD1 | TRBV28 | CASSSAGTGRYEQYF
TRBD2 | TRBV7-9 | CASRPAGVNTGELFF
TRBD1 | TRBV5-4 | CASSPQGGGLVAEAFF
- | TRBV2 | CASMPRQKETQYF
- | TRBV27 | CASSSLGWAETYGYTF